These 18 T cell receptor beta chains share one sample of origin, sequenced in a study of blood T cells in healthy people across ages. With a J-beta primer mix and a sample-barcoded 5' primer, a second PCR ran 7 to 11 cycles. TCRdb analysed the 5' RACE reads with MiXCR anew, one entry per CDR3 protein. The data hold approximately 770,000 distinct CDR3 sequences, with 58% observed a single time. Sequencing input: blood. Receptors were obtained from a man aged 25 to 45 in good health.

This chain connects TRBV5-1 to TRBJ2-3; D not resolved. The CDR3 loop spans 13 amino acids. Germline V gene sequence: CDR1 SGHRS, CDR2 YFSETQ. V shed 5 bases and J shed 2 bases, with 9 bases lying between them. CDR3 loop: CASSIDTTDTQYF. The CDR3 coding sequence is TGCGCCAGCAGTATTGACACCACAGATACGCAGTATTTT.

The chain employs TRBV21-1 and TRBJ1-2. TRBV21-1 constitutes a pseudogene. The CDR3 loop spans 20 amino acids. CDR3 nucleotide sequence: TGTGCCAGCAGCAAACATATATATTTCCGAAAGCCCCTTTGGGAGGATGGCTACACCTTC. This gives the protein CASSKHIYFRKPLWEDGYTF.

V is TRBV29-1 and J is TRBJ2-1; the D is unclear. This CDR3 is built from 11 residues. V was clipped by 1 base and J by 7 bases, with 5 bases between them. CDR1 is SQVTM and CDR2 is ANQGSEA in the germline V gene. The CDR3 DNA is TGCAGCGTTGAAGTCCTAAATGAGCAGTTCTTC. Amino acid sequence: CSVEVLNEQFF.

This clonotype has just a few counts. This sequence joins TRBV20-1 and TRBJ2-7, with 10 bases aligning to TRBD1. The J segment lost 0 bases and the V segment lost 3 bases, leaving 5 bases of the junction unmatched. The CDR3 covers 15 residues. The germline V gene encodes CDR1 DFQATT and CDR2 SNEGSKA (reference sequence). CDR3 loop: CSARSGTGASYEQYF. Written as DNA, the CDR3 is TGCAGTGCTAGGTCTGGGACAGGGGCCTCCTACGAGCAGTACTTC.

The rearrangement uses TRBV3-1 and TRBJ2-7, with 7 bases identical to TRBD2. Unmatched junction bases numbered 3, after V lost 2 bases and J lost 2 bases. The CDR3 is 14 residues long. Per germline, CDR1 LGHDT and CDR2 YNNKEL (reference sequence). The chain's CDR3 is CASSQMAGAYEQYF. The CDR3 nucleotides read TGTGCCAGCAGCCAAATGGCGGGGGCCTACGAGCAGTACTTC.

The genes are TRBV5-6 and TRBJ2-1, with D possibly TRBD2 on 6 matching bases. Germline assignment: CDR1 SGHDT and CDR2 YYEEEE. The CDR3 has 14 amino acids. The V and J ends lost 8 bases and 13 bases respectively, with 25 bases between them. The CDR3 DNA sequence: TGTGCCAGTAGCAGGAGGGACCTTCAAACCCCTCAGTTCTTC. It encodes CASSRRDLQTPQFF.

This sequence joins TRBV4-2 and TRBJ2-1; D might be TRBD2 (5 bases). The CDR3 length is 16 residues. Germline lookup yields CDR1 LGHNA and CDR2 YNFKEQ. Trimming left V 2 bases short and J 0 bases short, with 11 bases between. CDR3 DNA: TGTGCCAGCAGCCAATCGGTGGGAGACTCCTACAATGAGCAGTTCTTC. This translates into CASSQSVGDSYNEQFF.

The chain links TRBV20-1 to TRBJ1-2; D ambiguous. V lost 7 bases, J lost 6 bases, and 15 bases lay in between. Germline lookup yields CDR1 DFQATT and CDR2 SNEGSKA (reference sequence). The CDR3 has 12 amino acids. CDR3 nucleotides: TGCAGTGGTAGGGCCTCCCAAGATGGCTACACCTTC. Translating gives CSGRASQDGYTF.

Worth noting for this clonotype: One base away lies a much larger clone, so this may be a sequencing read error. The chain couples TRBV24-1 to TRBJ2-1; D may be TRBD1 (6 bases). Trimming stripped 5 bases from V and 13 bases from J, with 17 bases between. Germline V gives CDR1 KGHDR, CDR2 SFDVKD. The CDR3 runs 13 residues. CDR3 DNA: TGTGCCACCAGTGGGGACAATCAGGAGACCCAGTTCTTC. This translates into CATSGDNQETQFF.

The chain joins TRBV7-2 to TRBJ1-1; 8 nucleotides agree with TRBD1. J gave up 4 bases and V 5 bases, and 3 bases lay outside the gene matches. Germline V gene lookup returns CDR1 SGHTA and CDR2 FQGNSA. The CDR3 is 13 amino acids. CDR3 residues: CASSPTGATEAFF. The CDR3 DNA follows: TGTGCCAGCAGCCCGACAGGGGCCACTGAAGCTTTCTTT. Full variable domain (missing parts from reference TRBV7-2 and TRBJ1-1): GAGVSQSPSNKVTEKGKDVELRCDPISGHTALYWYRQSLGQGLEFLIYFQGNSAPDKSGLPSDRFSAERTGGSVSTLTIQRTQQEDSAVYLCASSPTGATEAFFGQGTRLTVV.

This clonotype occurred many times. J is TRBJ2-7 and V is TRBV7-2; TRBD1 matches 10 bases. The germline V gene encodes CDR1 SGHTA and CDR2 FQGNSA. Trimming at V came to 0 bases and at J to 2 bases, leaving 1 base not matched to a gene. This CDR3 contains 15 residues. The CDR3 sequence: CASSLAGTGAYEQYF. CDR3 DNA: TGTGCCAGCAGCTTAGCCGGGACAGGGGCCTACGAGCAGTACTTC.

This clonotype came up many times. This chain links TRBV15 with TRBJ2-5; 7 positions agree with TRBD1. The V and J ends lost 1 base and 1 base, in that order; junction bases with no gene match: 3. Germline V gene lookup returns CDR1 LNHNV and CDR2 YYDKDF (reference sequence). This CDR3 region has 15 residues. The CDR3 DNA is TGTGCCACCAGCAGAGGAGGGACAGTCCAAGAGACCCAGTACTTC. It yields the protein CATSRGGTVQETQYF.

The chain links TRBV27 to TRBJ2-6; no clear D. The CDR3 is 16 residues long. The V end was cut by 0 bases, the J end by 2 bases, with 8 bases between. CDR1 MNHEY and CDR2 SMNVEV come from the germline V gene (reference sequence). The CDR3 loop reads CASSLSRYPGANVLTF. The CDR3 DNA follows: TGTGCCAGCAGTTTATCACGGTACCCTGGGGCCAACGTCCTGACTTTC. The full variable domain, in which reference TRBV27 and TRBJ2-6 provide the parts outside the CDR3, is EAQVTQNPRYLITVTGKKLTVTCSQNMNHEYMSWYRQDPGLGLRQIYYSMNVEVTDKGDVPEGYKVSRKEKRNFPLILESPSPNQTSLYFCASSLSRYPGANVLTFGAGSRLTVL.

There are a few counts of this clonotype. This rearrangement joins TRBV7-2 to TRBJ1-2; the D is unclear. The CDR3 consists of 15 residues. V was clipped by 3 bases and J by 5 bases, with 16 bases between them. Germline V gene lookup returns CDR1 SGHTA and CDR2 FQGNSA. CDR3 protein: CASSFYTSSGYGYTF. CDR3 sequence (DNA): TGTGCCAGCAGCTTCTACACTTCGTCCGGGTATGGCTACACCTTC.

The chain employs TRBV7-2 and TRBJ1-1; no clear D gene. Germline CDR1 SGHTA, CDR2 FQGNSA. The germline V and J ends were trimmed by 4 bases and 1 base, with 13 bases remaining between them. The CDR3 contains 15 residues. This chain's CDR3 is CASSSQPTPNTEAFF. The CDR3 DNA follows: TGTGCCAGCAGCTCCCAGCCGACTCCGAACACTGAAGCTTTCTTT.

CDR3 sequence (DNA): TGTGCCAGCAGTTTATGGCTTCCTAGCGGCCTCACAGATACGCAGTATTTT. Translated, it gives CASSLWLPSGLTDTQYF. The rearrangement joins TRBV12-3 or TRBV12-4 to TRBJ2-3; 7 nucleotides agree with TRBD2. The CDR3 consists of 17 residues. Trimming cost V 2 bases and J 2 bases; bases outside gene matches: 10.

This clonotype came up a few times. J is TRBJ1-2 and V is TRBV6-1; D not certain. V gave up 1 base and J gave up 4 bases, with 13 bases separating them. The CDR3 extends over 15 amino acids. Germline CDR1 is MNHNS and CDR2 is SASEGT. CDR3 DNA sequence: TGTGCCAGCAGTGAAGATCGGCAGAATACCTATGGCTACACCTTC. Residues: CASSEDRQNTYGYTF.

The chain links TRBV29-1 to TRBJ1-5; D is unclear. CDR3 size: 12 residues. Germline CDR1 and CDR2: SQVTM and ANQGSEA. V shed 3 bases and J shed 2 bases, with 5 bases lying between them. The CDR3 DNA is TGCAGCGTTGAGACGGGCAATCAGCCCCAGCATTTT. Translated, it gives CSVETGNQPQHF.